These 12 T cell receptor beta chains were sequenced from one sample in a study of human T cells and chemical hapten exposure. MiXCR was run by TCRdb on the RACE reads, yielding one entry per CDR3 protein. This repertoire shows around 330,000 distinct CDR3 sequences, around 5.5% found once; its top ten account for about 8.2%. Specified time point: pre-sensitization, week 0. Treatment indicated: therapeutic diphenylcyclopropenone sensitization with weekly scalp DPC. Specimen: whole blood, collected in connection with sensitization to the hapten diphenylcyclopropenone (DPC). All receptors derive from a woman under 30 with alopecia areata. Some clones in this sample may be carry-over from other donors' samples.

This clonotype occurred a few times. CDR3: CASSKGVDADTQYF. The CDR3 nucleotides read TGTGCCAGCAGTAAGGGGGTGGATGCAGATACGCAGTATTTT. The chain links TRBV6-2 or TRBV6-3 to TRBJ2-3; tentative D call: TRBD1 (6 bases). The CDR3 is 14 amino acids. CDR1 is MNHEY, CDR2 SVGEGT, per germline. Trimming shortened V by 5 bases and J by 4 bases, and 13 bases separated the two germline ends.

The CDR3 coding sequence is TGCGCCAGCAGCCAAGATTCAGGGGAAGACACTGAAGCTTTCTTT. Protein: CASSQDSGEDTEAFF. V gene TRBV4-3 combines with J gene TRBJ1-1; weak D call: TRBD1 (6 bases). V lost 0 bases and J 3 bases, leaving 11 bases between the germline ends. This CDR3 comprises 15 residues. The V gene's germline CDR1 is LGHNA and CDR2 YSLEER.

V is TRBV6-5 and J is TRBJ2-3; a possible D gene is TRBD2 (6 bases). The germline V gene has CDR1 MNHEY and CDR2 SVGAGI. The CDR3 sequence is 13 residues long. Trimming left V 5 bases short and J 5 bases short, with 11 bases between. The CDR3 DNA is TGTGCCAGCAGTAAGGACTATATAGATACGCAGTATTTT. Protein sequence: CASSKDYIDTQYF.

This chain uses TRBV12-3 or TRBV12-4 with TRBJ1-1, with 7 positions matching TRBD1. After removal of 4 bases from V and 8 bases from J, the junction contained 16 bases not matched to a gene. CDR3 size: 16 residues. The CDR3 sequence is CASSYRQGVRVVEAFF. The DNA of the CDR3 is TGTGCCAGCAGTTATAGACAGGGTGTGCGGGTGGTCGAAGCTTTCTTT.

At least ten counts were recorded for this clonotype. The chain carries TRBV5-1 and TRBJ2-1; D gene ambiguous. V was shortened by 2 bases and J by 4 bases, with 13 bases between the two germline ends. The CDR3 runs 15 residues. Germline assignment: CDR1 SGHRS and CDR2 YFSETQ. DNA for the CDR3: TGCGCCAGCAGCTTTGGCGCAGGCGAGTACAATGAGCAGTTCTTC. This codes for CASSFGAGEYNEQFF.

This clonotype has a handful of counts. This chain uses TRBV6-5 with TRBJ1-2, with 9 bases fitting TRBD1. The ends lost 7 bases at V and 1 base at J; junction bases unmatched: 7. Germline V gene data show CDR1 as MNHEY and CDR2 as SVGAGI. There are 15 residues in the CDR3. The CDR3 region is CASTKQGAVNYGYTF. The CDR3 DNA sequence: TGTGCCAGCACCAAACAGGGGGCGGTTAACTATGGCTACACCTTC.

This clonotype was seen many times. The rearrangement joins TRBV29-1 to TRBJ2-7; a weak D match, TRBD1 (7 bases). Looked up from germline, CDR1 is SQVTM and CDR2 is ANQGSEA. The CDR3 covers 12 residues. Trimming removed 5 bases from V and 2 bases from J, with 10 bases in between. The DNA of the CDR3 is TGCAGCGTTTCCAGGGGGGCCTACGAGCAGTACTTC. This encodes CSVSRGAYEQYF.

This chain uses TRBV7-2 with TRBJ2-6; D may be TRBD2 (5 bases). Germline CDR1 reads SGHTA; CDR2 reads FQGNSA. The V gene lost 8 bases and the J gene lost 10 bases, with 12 bases spanning the gap. The CDR3 is 12 residues long. The CDR3 sequence: CASGGTPNVLTF. CDR3 DNA sequence: TGTGCCAGCGGAGGAACTCCGAACGTCCTGACTTTC.

This clonotype was detected ten times or more. The J gene is TRBJ2-1, the V gene TRBV28, with 13 bases that match TRBD2. After removal of 5 bases from V and 9 bases from J, the junction contained 25 bases not matched to a gene. Per the germline V gene, CDR1 is MDHEN and CDR2 is SYDVKM. This CDR3 has 21 amino acids. CDR3 protein: CASSPHPPTSGGARDLSEQFF. The CDR3 region has the DNA TGTGCCAGCAGTCCCCATCCTCCTACTAGCGGGGGGGCCCGTGACCTGAGTGAGCAGTTCTTC.

Ten or more counts support this clonotype. The chain recombines TRBV7-2 with TRBJ2-6; D is ambiguous. CDR1 is SGHTA, CDR2 FQGNSA, per germline. This CDR3 is built from 13 residues. Trimming took 6 bases from V and 1 from J, leaving 4 bases between them. In DNA form, the CDR3 reads TGTGCCAGCAGGGAATCTGGGGCCAACGTCCTGACTTTC. The encoded protein is CASRESGANVLTF.

The rearrangement links TRBV7-2 to TRBJ1-4; TRBD1 matches 12 bases. CDR1 is SGHTA, CDR2 FQGNSA, per germline. This CDR3 spans 18 amino acids. Losses at the gene ends were 5 bases for V and 7 bases for J; bases not matched to a gene: 14. The CDR3 DNA reads as TGTGCCAGCAGCCCGGGACAGGGGGCTCTTCCGGGAGGTGAAAAACTGTTTTTT. Its translation: CASSPGQGALPGGEKLFF.

This clonotype has a handful of counts. The chain couples TRBV15 to TRBJ2-3; D remains unclear. V was cut by 2 bases and J by 5 bases, with 11 bases left in between. The CDR3 loop spans 14 amino acids. CDR1 is LNHNV, CDR2 YYDKDF, per germline (reference sequence). The CDR3 DNA is TGTGCCACCAGCAGAACCGGGCCTCAAGATACGCAGTATTTT. It codes for CATSRTGPQDTQYF.